What follows is one T cell receptor beta chain and its context. Its antigen is currently unknown. The sample is drawn from a study of T cell responses to AZD1222 COVID-19 vaccine. Whole-study findings and limits: At 160-218 and 743-854, vaccine-associated CD4 TCRs were dominant, and they spanned spike. Recipients of AZD1222 seropositive at baseline numbered only 5 to 7.

Some clones are missing from TCRdb's copy, which holds only in-frame ones; the method was immunoSEQ multiplex PCR. The profile covers roughly 80,000 clones, with approximately 86% appearing a single time and more than 5% taken by the ten largest. Germline V gives CDR1 LNHNV, CDR2 YYDKDF (reference sequence). Trimming removed 0 bases from V and 0 bases from J; junction bases left unmatched: 5. This CDR3 region has 18 residues. This chain uses TRBV15 with TRBJ1-5, with 10 positions matching TRBD1. The sequenced sample was peripheral blood, obtained on day 0 of MenACWY control vaccination. This sequence originates from an adult in good health. The CDR3 bases are TGTGCCACCAGCAGAGACCGGGACAGGGGATCTAGCAATCAGCCCCAGCATTTT. Amino acids: CATSRDRDRGSSNQPQHF. The whole variable domain, filled in from reference TRBV15 and TRBJ1-5, reads DAMVIQNPRYQVTQFGKPVTLSCSQTLNHNVMYWYQQKSSQAPKLLFHYYDKDFNNEADTPDNFQSRRPNTSFCFLDIRSPGLGDTAMYLCATSRDRDRGSSNQPQHFGDGTRLSIL.